The 26 T cell receptor beta chains below come from one sample, sequenced in a study of cytomegalovirus exposure and HLA in healthy donors. 60 Vbeta and 13 Jbeta primers were used in PCR. Here immunoSEQ multiplex PCR was the method, and the copy in TCRdb shows in-frame clones only, minus some. The table records fewer than 200,000 clones, around 86% of them present only once. Sequences were obtained from PBMCs. The receptors originated from a girl under 10 years old in good health and CMV-seropositive.

This chain links TRBV28 with TRBJ2-2, with 8 bases fitting TRBD1. The CDR3 is made up of 18 amino acids. Germline trimming cut 5 bases from V and 3 bases from J; bases unmatched to any gene: 14. Germline lookup yields CDR1 MDHEN and CDR2 SYDVKM. The CDR3 spells CASSGYVLKTGDTGELFF. For the CDR3, the DNA is TGTGCCAGCAGTGGTTACGTTCTTAAGACAGGGGACACCGGGGAGCTGTTTTTT.

The genes are TRBV5-6 and TRBJ1-5, with D possibly being TRBD1 (5 bases). The CDR3 is 17 amino acids. Germline V gives CDR1 SGHDT, CDR2 YYEEEE. The V end was cut by 2 bases, the J end by 1 base, with 16 bases between. The CDR3 reads CASSFPTPDTSNQPQHF. DNA for the CDR3: TGTGCCAGCAGCTTTCCGACCCCGGACACCAGCAATCAGCCCCAGCATTTT.

J is TRBJ2-7 and V is TRBV6-1; a possible D gene is TRBD2 (6 bases). Germline V CDR1 and CDR2: MNHNS, SASEGT. This CDR3 spans 17 amino acids. V lost 2 bases, J lost 2 bases, and 19 bases lay in between. The chain's CDR3 is CASSEYWSPSAPYEQYF. The CDR3, as DNA: TGTGCCAGCAGTGAATACTGGTCGCCTAGCGCCCCCTACGAGCAGTACTTC.

The chain joins TRBV27 to TRBJ2-7; 7 nucleotides line up with TRBD1. The ends lost 6 bases at V and 2 bases at J; junction bases unmatched: 25. Per the germline V gene, CDR1 is MNHEY and CDR2 is SMNVEV (reference sequence). CDR3 size: 20 residues. CDR3 in amino acids: CASSLHPRGQSLDFAYEQYF. The CDR3 nucleotides are TGTGCCAGCAGCCTGCACCCCCGGGGACAGAGCTTAGACTTTGCCTACGAGCAGTACTTC.

This clone was picked up one time. The chain combines TRBV28 with TRBJ2-2; D remains unclear. Germline assignment: CDR1 MDHEN and CDR2 SYDVKM. Trimming left V 10 bases short and J 2 bases short, with 5 bases between. The CDR3 length is 11 residues. CDR3 amino acids: CATLNTGELFF. The CDR3 nucleotides read TGTGCCACCTTAAACACCGGGGAGCTGTTTTTT.

This sequence joins TRBV29-1 and TRBJ2-5; D unclear. CDR3 length: 14 amino acids. Germline CDR1 reads SQVTM; CDR2 reads ANQGSEA. V dropped 0 bases and J dropped 2 bases, with 10 bases sitting between them. CDR3 sequence reads: CSVEDRSGQETQYF. The CDR3 region has the DNA TGCAGCGTTGAAGATCGGTCCGGGCAAGAGACCCAGTACTTC.

This sequence joins TRBV25-1 and TRBJ2-7; perhaps TRBD2 as D (6 bases). The V gene lost 1 base and the J gene lost 4 bases, with 14 bases spanning the gap. Germline assignment: CDR1 MGHDK and CDR2 SYGVNS. The length of the CDR3 is 15 residues. The CDR3: CASSESGGPPYEQYF. In nucleotides, the CDR3 is TGTGCCAGCAGTGAATCTGGAGGGCCTCCTTACGAGCAGTACTTC.

This sequence joins TRBV10-3 and TRBJ2-1; 7 bases match TRBD2. Germline V lookup: CDR1 ENHRY, CDR2 SYGVKD. Unmatched junction bases numbered 11, after V lost 0 bases and J lost 6 bases. The CDR3 totals 17 residues. The CDR3 nucleotides are TGTGCCATCAGTGAGTCGAAATACGGGGGAGGGATCAATGAGCAGTTCTTC. Translated: CAISESKYGGGINEQFF.

The rearrangement links TRBV10-3 to TRBJ2-5; the D gene is possibly TRBD2 (6 bases). The V and J ends lost 0 bases and 7 bases respectively, with 15 bases between them. The CDR3 contains 15 residues. CDR1 is ENHRY, CDR2 SYGVKD, per germline. The CDR3 spells CAISESYQDGGTQYF. DNA of the CDR3: TGTGCCATCAGTGAGTCCTACCAGGACGGGGGGACCCAGTACTTC.

V gene TRBV9 combines with J gene TRBJ2-7; D possibly corresponds to TRBD2 (7 bases). CDR3 size: 14 residues. Trimming removed 0 bases from V and 5 bases from J, with 12 bases in between. Germline V CDR1 and CDR2: SGDLS, YYNGEE. This CDR3 reads CASSVGGGADEQYF. Here the CDR3 DNA reads TGTGCCAGCAGCGTAGGAGGGGGGGCGGACGAGCAGTACTTC.

V gene TRBV14 combines with J gene TRBJ2-3, with no clear D. Germline V gene sequence: CDR1 SGHDN, CDR2 FVKESK. The V end lost 2 bases, the J end lost 3 bases, and 15 bases lay between the germline ends. There are 16 residues in the CDR3. The chain's CDR3 is CASSQQLSFLTDTQYF. Here the CDR3 DNA reads TGTGCCAGCAGCCAACAACTAAGTTTTTTGACAGATACGCAGTATTTT.

J is TRBJ1-1 and V is TRBV19; D remains unclear. Trimming removed 7 bases at V and 1 base at J, with 7 bases between. Germline V lookup: CDR1 LNHDA, CDR2 SQIVND (reference sequence). The CDR3 sequence is 12 residues long. Here the CDR3 DNA reads TGTGCCAGTAATCGGGAGAACACTGAAGCTTTCTTT. The encoded protein is CASNRENTEAFF.

This clone was counted once. This rearrangement joins TRBV19 to TRBJ1-1; 12 bases align to TRBD1. The length of the CDR3 is 16 residues. Germline CDR1 LNHDA, CDR2 SQIVND (reference sequence). J lost 0 bases, V lost 5 bases, and 4 bases had no gene match. The CDR3 DNA reads as TGTGCCAGTAGTTTCGGGACAGGGGGCTTGAACACTGAAGCTTTCTTT. Its protein product is CASSFGTGGLNTEAFF.

The J gene is TRBJ1-1, the V gene TRBV9; D perhaps matches TRBD1 (6 bases). Germline CDR1 is SGDLS and CDR2 is YYNGEE. The CDR3 totals 17 residues. Trimming left V 0 bases short and J 1 base short, with 16 bases between. The CDR3 DNA reads as TGTGCCAGCAGCGTAGATATGCGGGGGGGGGCGAACACTGAAGCTTTCTTT. Its translation is CASSVDMRGGANTEAFF.

Note on this clone: One end of the junction is discordant with germline, which a read error may explain. The gene calls are TRBV2 and TRBJ1-5; possible D gene TRBD1, 5 bases. CDR3 length equals 14 residues. Germline CDR1 SNHLY, CDR2 FYNNEI. CDR3 amino acids: CASSTRTSNQPQHF. The CDR3 DNA sequence: TGTGCCAGCAGTACCCGGACAAGCAACCAGCCCCAGCATTTT.

The chain carries TRBV28 and TRBJ1-5; D possibly corresponds to TRBD1 (5 bases). Germline V gene data show CDR1 as MDHEN and CDR2 as SYDVKM. Trimming left V 7 bases short and J 6 bases short, with 19 bases between. The CDR3 consists of 15 residues. The CDR3 DNA reads as TGTGCCAGCACTTCTTTGGGGGGGGGAGGTCAGCCCCAGCATTTT. This encodes CASTSLGGGGQPQHF.

This clone appeared once. The rearrangement uses TRBV2 and TRBJ2-2, with a weak D call TRBD1 (6 bases). The CDR3 has 13 residues. The V gene's germline CDR1 is SNHLY and CDR2 FYNNEI. Deletions cut 7 bases from V and 5 bases from J, with 11 bases between. The CDR3 DNA follows: TGTGCCAGCACTCCAGGGGAAACCGGGGAGCTGTTTTTT. It is translated as CASTPGETGELFF.

The chain uses TRBV30 and TRBJ2-1; 7 nucleotides align to TRBD2. Germline V gives CDR1 GTSNPN, CDR2 SVGIG (reference sequence). The CDR3 has 11 amino acids. CDR3 region: CGAGVVNEQFF. Here the CDR3 DNA reads TGTGGCGCGGGAGTGGTGAATGAGCAGTTCTTC. The full variable domain, completed using reference TRBV30 and TRBJ2-1, is SQTIHQWPATLVQPVGSPLSLECTVEGTSNPNLYWYRQAAGRGLQLLFYSVGIGQISSEVPQNLSASRPQDRQFILSSKKLLLSDSGFYLCGAGVVNEQFFGPGTRLTVL.

The V call is TRBV28, the J call TRBJ2-7; TRBD2 agrees at 8 bases. CDR1 and CDR2 from the germline V gene are MDHEN and SYDVKM. J lost 6 bases, V lost 5 bases, and 9 bases had no gene match. CDR3 length: 14 residues. In DNA, the CDR3 is TGTGCCAGCAGTCAAAGCGGGAGAAACGGCGAGCAGTACTTC. This codes for CASSQSGRNGEQYF.

This clone was seen only a few times. V usage is TRBV5-1 and J usage is TRBJ2-2; 8 bases are a match to TRBD1. The J segment lost 6 bases and the V segment lost 0 bases, leaving 4 bases of the junction unmatched. The CDR3 runs to 15 residues. Germline V CDR1 and CDR2: SGHRS, YFSETQ. As DNA, the CDR3 is TGCGCCAGCAGCTTGGAAGCAGGGGGCCCCGGGGAGCTGTTTTTT. It is translated as CASSLEAGGPGELFF.

The V call is TRBV28, the J call TRBJ2-5, with 10 bases that match TRBD2. V lost 6 bases, J lost 1 base, and 5 bases stayed unmatched. This CDR3 contains 15 residues. CDR1 and CDR2 (germline): MDHEN, SYDVKM. DNA for the CDR3: TGTGCCAGCAGCCCCAGCGGGAGGGCCCAAGAGACCCAGTACTTC. It yields the protein CASSPSGRAQETQYF.

The rearrangement links TRBV4-1 to TRBJ2-5, with 7 bases matching TRBD1. The CDR3 extends over 14 amino acids. V trimming: 0 bases; J trimming: 7 bases; junction bases outside the gene matches: 5. Germline-derived CDR1 and CDR2 are MGHRA and YSYEKL. The CDR3 coding sequence is TGCGCCAGCAGCCAAGAGCAGGGGGTAGGGACCCAGTACTTC. Translating it yields CASSQEQGVGTQYF.

The rearrangement links TRBV5-1 to TRBJ2-5, with D possibly TRBD2 on 5 matching bases. Per the germline V gene, CDR1 is SGHRS and CDR2 is YFSETQ. The CDR3 has 13 amino acids. Trimming pared 5 bases from V and 3 bases from J, leaving 11 bases between. The CDR3 nucleotides read TGCGCCAGCAGGGTTTCCGGGGAAGAGACCCAGTACTTC. It specifies CASRVSGEETQYF.

The chain recombines TRBV2 with TRBJ2-1; 11 bases map to TRBD2. CDR3 length: 16 amino acids. V lost 6 bases and J lost 4; bases outside the gene matches: 8. The germline V gene has CDR1 SNHLY and CDR2 FYNNEI. Written as DNA, the CDR3 is TGTGCCAGCAGAGAATTAGCGGGAGGGCTGTACAATGAGCAGTTCTTC. Translation: CASRELAGGLYNEQFF. Combining the CDR3 with reference TRBV2 and TRBJ2-1 gives the whole variable domain EPEVTQTPSHQVTQMGQEVILRCVPISNHLYFYWYRQILGQKVEFLVSFYNNEISEKSEIFDDQFSVERPDGSNFTLKIRSTKLEDSAMYFCASRELAGGLYNEQFFGPGTRLTVL.

This chain uses TRBV27 with TRBJ1-5; 10 bases match TRBD1. Germline V gene data show CDR1 as MNHEY and CDR2 as SMNVEV (reference sequence). J gave up 9 bases and V 3 bases, and 17 bases lay outside the gene matches. The CDR3 contains 18 residues. The CDR3 sequence: CASSFGNCGTGELSPQHF. Written as DNA, the CDR3 is TGTGCCAGCAGTTTTGGAAATTGTGGGACAGGGGAACTGTCGCCCCAGCATTTT.

The chain uses TRBV5-1 and TRBJ2-1; 7 nucleotides match TRBD2. The germline CDR1 and CDR2 sequences are SGHRS and YFSETQ. The trim removed 1 base at V and 5 bases at J, leaving 6 bases unmatched. The CDR3 runs 15 residues. The chain's CDR3 is CASSLPPSGHNEQFF. For the CDR3, the DNA is TGCGCCAGCAGCTTGCCCCCTAGCGGACACAATGAGCAGTTCTTC.